Following are 27 T cell receptor beta chains from one sample sequenced in a study of T cells in Graves' hyperthyroidism and ophthalmopathy. The investigators amplified TCR beta CDR3 regions from RNA transcripts. The primer set for the first-round RT-PCR of the TCR CDR3 was HTBI. TCRdb fed the multiplex PCR reads into MiXCR, producing one record per CDR3 protein. The data show 690,000 or so distinct CDR3 sequences, around 20% seen once. Sequenced: blood. The receptors were sampled from a woman in her forties or fifties with Graves' hyperthyroidism that later progressed to Graves' ophthalmopathy.

This clonotype was found many times. The gene calls are TRBV20-1 and TRBJ2-5; 7 nucleotides match TRBD2. The length of the CDR3 is 13 residues. Losses at the gene ends were 3 bases for V and 1 base for J; bases not matched to a gene: 2. Germline V gives CDR1 DFQATT, CDR2 SNEGSKA (reference sequence). This CDR3 is CSASGGIQETQYF. The CDR3 coding sequence is TGCAGTGCTAGCGGGGGGATCCAAGAGACCCAGTACTTC.

This clonotype turned up a few times. The chain employs TRBV24-1 and TRBJ2-1; 10 bases fit TRBD2. CDR3 size: 15 residues. V lost 1 base to trimming and J lost 7 bases; unmatched junction nucleotides: 3. The V gene's germline CDR1 is KGHDR and CDR2 SFDVKD. The CDR3 here is CATSDFKRGGNEQFF. For the CDR3, the DNA is TGTGCCACCAGTGATTTTAAGCGGGGGGGAAATGAGCAGTTCTTC.

The rearrangement links TRBV10-3 to TRBJ1-4; TRBD1 agrees at 7 bases. Germline trimming cut 5 bases from V and 4 bases from J; bases unmatched to any gene: 4. The CDR3 loop spans 14 amino acids. CDR1 and CDR2 (germline): ENHRY, SYGVKD. The chain's CDR3 is CAISSRDSNEKLFF. The CDR3 DNA is TGTGCCATCAGTTCCCGGGACAGTAATGAAAAACTGTTTTTT.

This clonotype has at least ten counts. The V call is TRBV12-3 or TRBV12-4, the J call TRBJ1-2; D is uncertain. V was cut by 2 bases and J by 2 bases, with 6 bases left in between. The CDR3 has 13 amino acids. This CDR3 is CASSLLGNYGYTF. Written as DNA, the CDR3 is TGTGCCAGCAGTTTATTAGGGAACTATGGCTACACCTTC.

Many counts were recorded for this clonotype. The V call is TRBV27, the J call TRBJ1-5, with D maybe TRBD1 (5 bases). The V and J ends lost 4 bases and 2 bases respectively, with 9 bases between them. This CDR3 comprises 14 residues. CDR1 is MNHEY and CDR2 is SMNVEV in the germline V gene (reference sequence). CDR3 loop: CASSWGGGNQPQHF. The CDR3 DNA sequence: TGTGCCAGCAGTTGGGGAGGGGGCAATCAGCCCCAGCATTTT.

There are a few counts of this clonotype. This chain connects TRBV6-1 to TRBJ1-6; the D gene is possibly TRBD1 (6 bases). The CDR3 runs to 15 residues. Germline V gene data show CDR1 as MNHNS and CDR2 as SASEGT. V lost 4 bases and J 2 bases, leaving 9 bases between the germline ends. The CDR3 reads CASSGRGTYNSPLHF. CDR3 bases: TGTGCCAGCAGTGGCAGGGGCACCTATAATTCACCCCTCCACTTT.

This chain links TRBV6-1 with TRBJ1-1; D is ambiguous. This CDR3 is built from 11 residues. V dropped 9 bases and J dropped 5 bases, with 10 bases sitting between them. Per the germline V gene, CDR1 is MNHNS and CDR2 is SASEGT. The CDR3 bases are TGTGCCAGTTGCTCCGGGACTGAAGCTTTCTTT. Translated, it gives CASCSGTEAFF.

This clonotype was seen a few times. V usage is TRBV7-2 and J usage is TRBJ2-7; maybe TRBD2 (6 bases). Per the germline V gene, CDR1 is SGHTA and CDR2 is FQGNSA. The CDR3 runs to 15 residues. Trimming removed 0 bases from V and 4 bases from J, with 13 bases in between. CDR3 residues: CASSLALVEGYEQYF. CDR3 sequence (DNA): TGTGCCAGCAGCTTAGCTCTAGTGGAGGGGTACGAGCAGTACTTC.

This clonotype showed up many times. The chain has TRBV20-1 and TRBJ1-2, with 7 nucleotides matching TRBD1. Per germline, CDR1 DFQATT and CDR2 SNEGSKA (reference sequence). There are 14 residues in the CDR3. V lost 3 bases and J lost 3; bases outside the gene matches: 7. CDR3 DNA: TGCAGTGCTAGCAGGGGGGGAGGGCACTATGGCTACACCTTC. It translates to CSASRGGGHYGYTF.

The chain combines TRBV7-3 with TRBJ2-5; 9 bases are a match to TRBD2. The CDR3 is 15 residues long. Germline lookup yields CDR1 SGHTA and CDR2 FQGTGA. V shed 5 bases, J shed 2 bases, and the junction held 6 bases outside the gene matches. The CDR3 nucleotides are TGTGCCAGCAGCATAGCGGGGGCCTCTCAAGAGACCCAGTACTTC. It specifies CASSIAGASQETQYF.

This clonotype was observed many times. This sequence joins TRBV11-2 and TRBJ2-1, with a tentative D call TRBD1 (5 bases). Between the trimmed V and J ends, which lost 5 bases and 7 bases, there was a span of 18 bases. This CDR3 contains 15 residues. Germline V CDR1 and CDR2: SGHAT, FQNNGV. The CDR3 DNA is TGTGCCAGCAGCAATTCCCAAAGGGGAAAGAATGAGCAGTTCTTC. The encoded protein is CASSNSQRGKNEQFF.

This clonotype was seen only a few times. J is TRBJ2-5 and V is TRBV5-1; D is uncertain. Between the trimmed V and J ends, which lost 4 bases and 1 base, there was a span of 11 bases. Per germline, CDR1 SGHRS and CDR2 YFSETQ. CDR3 length: 14 amino acids. For the CDR3, the DNA is TGCGCCAGCAGCGTTCCCACACCCCAAGAGACCCAGTACTTC. Translating it yields CASSVPTPQETQYF. The full variable domain, in which reference TRBV5-1 and TRBJ2-5 provide the parts outside the CDR3, is KAGVTQTPRYLIKTRGQQVTLSCSPISGHRSVSWYQQTPGQGLQFLFEYFSETQRNKGNFPGRFSGRQFSNSRSEMNVSTLELGDSALYLCASSVPTPQETQYFGPGTRLLVL.

V is TRBV19 and J is TRBJ2-1; D is possibly TRBD1 (5 bases). Germline V gene sequence: CDR1 LNHDA, CDR2 SQIVND (reference sequence). V lost 5 bases and J lost 10, with 15 bases in between. This CDR3 comprises 13 residues. For the CDR3, the DNA is TGTGCCAGTAGTTTCCTTGGGCAGGGCGAGCAGTTCTTC. This gives the protein CASSFLGQGEQFF.

This clonotype was detected only a few times. This chain joins TRBV12-3 or TRBV12-4 and TRBJ1-2; 7 positions agree with TRBD1. This CDR3 is 14 amino acids long. The V and J ends lost 6 bases and 4 bases, in that order; junction bases with no gene match: 8. The CDR3 coding sequence is TGTGCCAGCAGACCCAACAGGGGCGGCTATGGCTACACCTTC. This codes for CASRPNRGGYGYTF.

V is TRBV28 and J is TRBJ2-7; D may be TRBD1 (6 bases). Per germline, CDR1 MDHEN and CDR2 SYDVKM. V lost 7 bases to trimming and J lost 5 bases, with 12 bases between them. The length of the CDR3 is 12 residues. The CDR3 reads CASTDRPNEQYF. CDR3 DNA: TGTGCCAGCACCGACAGGCCTAACGAGCAGTACTTC. Variable domain in full (rest from reference TRBV28 and TRBJ2-7): DVKVTQSSRYLVKRTGEKVFLECVQDMDHENMFWYRQDPGLGLRLIYFSYDVKMKEKGDIPEGYSVSREKKERFSLILESASTNQTSMYLCASTDRPNEQYFGPGTRLTVT.

The rearrangement links TRBV29-1 to TRBJ2-2; the match to TRBD2 covers 7 bases. This CDR3 has 13 residues. The V segment lost 6 bases and the J segment 3 bases; nucleotides outside the gene matches: 4. Germline CDR1 is SQVTM and CDR2 is ANQGSEA. In DNA, the CDR3 is TGCAGCGTGGGGGGGGGTTACACCGGGGAGCTGTTTTTT. Protein: CSVGGGYTGELFF.

This clonotype was counted many times. V gene TRBV20-1 combines with J gene TRBJ1-5; 9 bases fit TRBD1. Germline V gene data show CDR1 as DFQATT and CDR2 as SNEGSKA (reference sequence). J lost 7 bases, V lost 6 bases, and 10 bases had no gene match. CDR3 length: 14 amino acids. The CDR3 sequence is CSARDREGWQPQHF. DNA for the CDR3: TGCAGTGCGAGGGACAGGGAAGGCTGGCAGCCCCAGCATTTT.

This clonotype was seen many times. The V call is TRBV2, the J call TRBJ1-2; TRBD1 might be the D (5 bases). This CDR3 contains 13 residues. Germline V gene data show CDR1 as SNHLY and CDR2 as FYNNEI. Between the trimmed V and J ends, which lost 8 bases and 3 bases, there was a span of 13 bases. CDR3 residues: CASSGGTDYGYTF. CDR3 DNA sequence: TGTGCCAGCTCCGGTGGGACGGACTATGGCTACACCTTC.

This clonotype was seen only a few times. The CDR3 sequence is CASRSTVEAFF. The DNA of the CDR3 is TGTGCCAGCCGTTCGACAGTTGAAGCTTTCTTT. The rearrangement links TRBV12-3 or TRBV12-4 to TRBJ1-1; D may be TRBD1 (5 bases). The CDR3 spans 11 residues. Trimming removed 8 bases from V and 7 bases from J, with 11 bases in between.

This clonotype came up many times. This chain links TRBV20-1 with TRBJ2-3, with 7 nucleotides matching TRBD2. The germline V gene encodes CDR1 DFQATT and CDR2 SNEGSKA (reference sequence). The CDR3 totals 15 residues. The V gene end was trimmed by 6 bases and the J gene end by 0 bases; junction bases not matched to a gene: 9. The CDR3 loop is CSAPQLAASTDTQYF. The DNA of the CDR3 is TGCAGTGCACCCCAGCTAGCGGCTAGCACAGATACGCAGTATTTT.

This clonotype was detected ten times or more. The chain links TRBV5-1 to TRBJ2-1; 12 bases map to TRBD2. Germline CDR1 and CDR2: SGHRS and YFSETQ. This CDR3 region has 16 residues. V dropped 6 bases and J dropped 6; count of bases not matched to a gene: 10. The CDR3 spells CASKGLAGPRGNEQFF. CDR3 nucleotide sequence: TGCGCCAGCAAGGGACTAGCGGGTCCGCGGGGCAATGAGCAGTTCTTC.

The CDR3: CASSPREVTDTQYF. The CDR3 bases are TGTGCCAGCAGTCCCCGGGAGGTAACAGATACGCAGTATTTT. The chain carries TRBV27 and TRBJ2-3, with 7 bases aligning to TRBD2. CDR1 and CDR2 from the germline V gene are MNHEY and SMNVEV (reference sequence). The V and J ends lost 5 bases and 3 bases, in that order; junction bases with no gene match: 5. The CDR3 spans 14 residues.

On this clonotype: Since a much larger clone is just one base distant, this may be a read error. The chain has TRBV3-1 and TRBJ1-1; 8 bases line up with TRBD1. The CDR3 sequence is 14 residues long. CDR1 LGHDT and CDR2 YNNKEL come from the germline V gene (reference sequence). The CDR3 sequence: CVSSQQGAEAEAFF. In DNA, the CDR3 is TGTGTCAGCAGCCAGCAGGGGGCGGAAGCTGAAGCTTTCTTT.

This clonotype was recorded at least ten times. This rearrangement joins TRBV27 to TRBJ2-1, with a weak D call TRBD2 (5 bases). The V gene lost 7 bases and the J gene lost 10 bases, with 17 bases spanning the gap. The germline CDR1 and CDR2 sequences are MNHEY and SMNVEV (reference sequence). The CDR3 loop spans 13 amino acids. The CDR3 sequence: CASMNGVRREQFF. CDR3 DNA: TGTGCCAGCATGAACGGGGTCCGGCGGGAGCAGTTCTTC.

The rearrangement links TRBV7-6 to TRBJ2-1; D call uncertain. Between the trimmed V and J ends, which lost 1 base and 0 bases, there was a span of 7 bases. Looked up from germline, CDR1 is SGHVS and CDR2 is FNYEAQ. The length of the CDR3 is 15 residues. The CDR3 nucleotides read TGTGCCAGCAGCTTAGAAGCTTACTCCTACAATGAGCAGTTCTTC. Its protein is CASSLEAYSYNEQFF. The whole variable domain, remainder taken from reference TRBV7-6 and TRBJ2-1, is GAGVSQSPRYKVTKRGQDVALRCDPISGHVSLYWYRQALGQGPEFLTYFNYEAQQDKSGLPNDRFSAERPEGSISTLTIQRTEQRDSAMYRCASSLEAYSYNEQFFGPGTRLTVL.

This clonotype was recorded at least ten times. The rearrangement uses TRBV28 and TRBJ1-2; 10 bases are shared with TRBD1. The CDR3 loop spans 14 amino acids. The trim removed 1 base at V and 6 bases at J, leaving 2 bases unmatched. Germline V CDR1 and CDR2: MDHEN, SYDVKM. DNA for the CDR3: TGTGCCAGCAGTTTATTGGACAGGGGGGATGGCTACACCTTC. Translating gives CASSLLDRGDGYTF.

This clonotype turned up a few times. The chain carries TRBV5-1 and TRBJ2-2; a possible D gene is TRBD2 (7 bases). This CDR3 has 15 amino acids. V was pared by 2 bases and J by 4 bases, with 12 bases between. In germline, CDR1 is SGHRS, CDR2 YFSETQ. CDR3 nucleotide sequence: TGCGCCAGCAGCTTCGCAGGGGAGGGCACCGGGGAGCTGTTTTTT. It yields the protein CASSFAGEGTGELFF.